This T cell receptor beta chain emerged from a study of CD8+ T cells in alopecia areata. The study, taken as a whole, reports: Clonality was higher in lesional than normal scalp, especially in alopecia totalis/universalis.

A FACSAria was used to sort CD4+ and CD8+ T cells. These cells came from PBMCs. The CDR3 spans 11 residues. Trimming removed 6 bases at V and 10 bases at J, with 13 bases between. Looked up from germline, CDR1 is SQVTM and CDR2 is ANQGSEA. Points on this clone: Its cognate antigen is unknown.

Extracted RNA was reverse transcribed into cDNA, the sequencing template. Method: immunoSEQ multiplex PCR; TCRdb's copy keeps in-frame clones and lacks some. The table includes about 110,000 clones, under 65% detected once. This chain joins TRBV29-1 and TRBJ2-1; D could derive from TRBD1 or TRBD2 (6 bases each). The clonotype comes from a human donor with alopecia areata. Sequencing was done on a sample of NKG2D-low CD8+ T cells sorted from blood. The CDR3 here is CSVPEGGEQFF. DNA for the CDR3: TGCAGCGTCCCAGAGGGGGGCGAGCAGTTCTTC.